These T cell receptor beta chains were read from a single sample in a study of human T cells and chemical hapten exposure. TCRdb re-analysed the RACE reads in MiXCR, keeping a single row per CDR3 protein. The sample carries about 74,000 distinct CDR3 sequences, roughly 15% recorded once. The input for sequencing was whole blood, taken in connection with sensitization to the hapten diphenylcyclopropenone (DPC). All receptors derive from a woman aged 45 to 65 with alopecia areata. Some clones in this sample may be carry-over from other donors' samples. Both conserved end residues are part of each CDR3. Each record gives: J gene, clone size, D gene, V gene, CDR3 protein, CDR3 DNA. D genes are given only for firm matches. Part of the rows lack a size; the others show once, few, many or a class for expanded clones.

TRBJ2-3,NA,NA,TRBV28,CASRPGGSLDTQYF,TGTGCCAGCAGGCCCGGTGGAAGCCTAGATACGCAGTATTTT
TRBJ1-6,NA,NA,TRBV29-1,CSASTTGNSPLHF,TGCAGCGCCAGTACCACGGGGAATTCACCCCTCCACTTT
TRBJ2-2,few,NA,TRBV28,CASSAVGVWNTGELFF,TGTGCCAGCAGCGCTGTAGGAGTCTGGAACACCGGGGAGCTGTTTTTT
TRBJ1-1,NA,TRBD1,TRBV20-1,CSASNAGGTEAFF,TGCAGTGCTAGTAACGCAGGGGGCACTGAAGCTTTCTTT
TRBJ2-3,NA,TRBD1,TRBV6-6,CASRDRGGTNTQYF,TGTGCCAGCAGAGACAGGGGAGGCACAAATACGCAGTATTTT
TRBJ2-7,NA,TRBD2,TRBV18,CASSGTSGRTYEQYF,TGTGCCAGCTCCGGGACTAGCGGGAGAACCTACGAGCAGTACTTC
TRBJ2-1,NA,NA,TRBV24-1,CATSRGGGNEQFF,TGTGCCACCAGTAGGGGAGGCGGGAATGAGCAGTTCTTC
TRBJ2-1,NA,NA,TRBV5-8,CASSLGHQKNEQFF,TGTGCCAGCAGCTTGGGCCACCAGAAGAATGAGCAGTTCTTC
TRBJ2-1,few,NA,TRBV11-3,CASSVDAGNEQFF,TGTGCCAGCAGCGTCGATGCTGGCAATGAGCAGTTCTTC
TRBJ2-2,few,NA,TRBV7-9,CASSLSQMKTGELFF,TGTGCCAGCAGCTTAAGCCAGATGAAAACCGGGGAGCTGTTTTTT
TRBJ2-6,NA,TRBD2,TRBV20-1,CSFLEAASGPSGANVLTF,TGCAGTTTTCTCGAGGCGGCTAGCGGACCCTCTGGGGCCAACGTCCTGACTTTC
TRBJ2-7,many,TRBD1,TRBV28,CASSLWSLDRGPGEQYF,TGTGCCAGCAGTTTGTGGTCACTGGACAGGGGGCCGGGTGAGCAGTACTTC
TRBJ1-4,few,TRBD1,TRBV15,CATSRGQGANEKLFF,TGTGCCACCAGCAGGGGACAGGGGGCTAATGAAAAACTGTTTTTT
TRBJ1-6,NA,NA,TRBV5-5,CASSLTSGNSPLHF,TGTGCCAGCAGCTTGACGTCTGGGAATTCACCCCTCCACTTT
TRBJ1-5,NA,TRBD1,TRBV20-1,CSADRGYSNQPQHF,TGCAGTGCCGACAGGGGATATAGCAATCAGCCCCAGCATTTT
TRBJ1-5,NA,NA,TRBV10-3,CAISEGGDSQPQHF,TGTGCCATCAGTGAGGGAGGGGATAGTCAGCCCCAGCATTTT
TRBJ2-1,NA,NA,TRBV28,CASTDRDLLGSEQFF,TGTGCCAGCACCGACCGGGATCTATTGGGGAGTGAGCAGTTCTTC
TRBJ1-6,many,NA,TRBV6-5,CASSYSGSPKDSPLHF,TGTGCCAGCAGTTACTCGGGCTCCCCGAAGGATTCACCCCTCCACTTT